A selection of T cell receptor beta chains follows, all from one sample in a study of vaccination effects on CD4 cells after COVID-19. Only in-frame clones appear in the TCRdb table, and some are missing; sequencing was by immunoSEQ multiplex PCR. The data contain 27,000 or so clones, around three quarters of them seen just once; the ten biggest clones take up about 10%. These receptors have no known antigen. The sample in question was CD4+ T cells from PBMCs cultured with SARS-CoV-2 spike peptides, obtained before COVID-19 vaccination. All receptors derive from a human donor who received a COVID-19 vaccine. Each CDR3 is given without its conserved first and last residue. The size field is filled for only some rows; it gives once, few, many or a size class.

TRBV7-9 few ASSLAGTSYEQY
TRBV14 few ASSQDRAGGYT
TRBV24-1 NA ASGQGDGSEQY
TRBV5-1 NA ASSLDGGTGELF
TRBV20-1 NA SASPRRQQETQY
TRBV27 NA ASSLGSPRDTQY
TRBV7-9 NA ASSLDYREQY
TRBV5-5 NA ASSLEASETQY
TRBV30 NA AWRPDKLPNYGYT
TRBV19 NA ASSIDARPAYEQY
TRBV5-6 few ASSLAVNNEQF
TRBV5-4 NA ASSNGRGGGGTGELF
TRBV6-1 NA ASSEAGQAQEKLF
TRBV3-1/TRBV3-2 NA ASSQDRAGQSSYEQY
TRBV18 NA ASSLRQGDSYEQY
TRBV5-4 NA ASSSGYNEQF
TRBV6-5 NA ASSPDGSGANVLT
TRBV5-4 NA ASSWGTGETQY
TRBV18 NA ASSPPLEYKGETQY
TRBV5-1 NA ASSLPSLGGNEQF